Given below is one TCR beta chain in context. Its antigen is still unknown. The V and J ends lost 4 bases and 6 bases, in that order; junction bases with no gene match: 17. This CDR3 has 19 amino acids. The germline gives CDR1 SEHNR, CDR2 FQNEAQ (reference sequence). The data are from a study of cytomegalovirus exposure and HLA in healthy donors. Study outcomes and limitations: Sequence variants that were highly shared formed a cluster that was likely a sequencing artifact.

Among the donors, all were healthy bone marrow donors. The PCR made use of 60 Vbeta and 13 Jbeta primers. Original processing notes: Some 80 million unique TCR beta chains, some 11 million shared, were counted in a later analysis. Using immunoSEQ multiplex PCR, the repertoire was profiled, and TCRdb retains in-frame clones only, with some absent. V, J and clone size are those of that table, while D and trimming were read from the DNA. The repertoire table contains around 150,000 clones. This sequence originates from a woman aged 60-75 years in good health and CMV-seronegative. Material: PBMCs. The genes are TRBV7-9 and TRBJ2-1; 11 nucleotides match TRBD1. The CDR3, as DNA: TGTGCCAGCAGCTACGGGACAGGGGGGTCCCTTTCTTACGGCAATGAGCAGTTCTTC. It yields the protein CASSYGTGGSLSYGNEQFF. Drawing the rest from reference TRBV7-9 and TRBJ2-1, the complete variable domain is DTGVSQNPRHKITKRGQNVTFRCDPISEHNRLYWYRQTLGQGPEFLTYFQNEAQLEKSRLLSDRFSAERPKGSFSTLEIQRTEQGDSAMYLCASSYGTGGSLSYGNEQFFGPGTRLTVL.